The 30 T cell receptor beta chains in this list originate from one sample, sequenced in a study of cytomegalovirus exposure and HLA in healthy donors. Amplification used 60 Vbeta primers and 13 Jbeta primers. Repertoires were generated with immunoSEQ multiplex PCR, while TCRdb's copy carries only in-frame clones and drops some. Of roughly 120,000 clones listed, roughly three quarters are singletons. Sample: PBMCs. These receptors were collected from a man younger than 30 in good health and CMV-seronegative.

The chain carries TRBV28 and TRBJ1-1; D perhaps matches TRBD1 (6 bases). The germline gives CDR1 MDHEN, CDR2 SYDVKM. The CDR3 is 11 residues long. Trimming took 6 bases from V and 8 from J, leaving 10 bases between them. CDR3 sequence (DNA): TGTGCCAGCAGCAACAGGGTCGAAGCTTTCTTT. Amino acid sequence: CASSNRVEAFF.

The CDR3 protein is CASSQDRRYGYTF. The CDR3 DNA sequence: TGCGCCAGCAGCCAAGACAGGCGCTATGGCTACACCTTC. The chain couples TRBV4-1 to TRBJ1-2, with unresolved D. Germline-derived CDR1 and CDR2 are MGHRA and YSYEKL. Trimming shortened V by 0 bases and J by 4 bases, and 6 bases separated the two germline ends. The CDR3 is made up of 13 amino acids.

The rearrangement links TRBV11-2 to TRBJ2-1, with TRBD2 matching 8 bases. The CDR3 is 16 residues long. Trimming at V came to 4 bases and at J to 7 bases, leaving 12 bases not matched to a gene. In germline, CDR1 is SGHAT, CDR2 FQNNGV. Here the CDR3 DNA reads TGTGCCAGCAGCTCCCCTCGGGAGGGCCTAAAAAATGAGCAGTTCTTC. This gives the protein CASSSPREGLKNEQFF.

The chain uses TRBV6-5 and TRBJ2-7; TRBD2 aligns across 9 bases. Trimming cost V 0 bases and J 5 bases; bases outside gene matches: 8. Germline CDR1 reads MNHEY; CDR2 reads SVGAGI. The length of the CDR3 is 16 residues. The CDR3 sequence: CASSYSMAGGRNEQYF. The CDR3 nucleotides are TGTGCCAGCAGTTACTCGATGGCGGGAGGGCGCAACGAGCAGTACTTC.

The chain joins TRBV19 to TRBJ2-7; TRBD2 agrees at 8 bases. This CDR3 has 14 residues. V trimming: 5 bases; J trimming: 0 bases; junction bases outside the gene matches: 3. From germline, CDR1 is LNHDA and CDR2 SQIVND (reference sequence). CDR3 coding DNA: TGTGCCAGTAGTTCAGCGGGAGCCTCCTACGAGCAGTACTTC. It translates to CASSSAGASYEQYF.

This clone was seen only once. The chain has TRBV11-2 and TRBJ2-7; weak D call: TRBD1 (6 bases). Germline V gives CDR1 SGHAT, CDR2 FQNNGV. There are 15 residues in the CDR3. With 4 bases removed from V and 2 bases from J, the gap between germline ends came to 15 bases. This chain's CDR3 is CASSSSTGDPYEQYF. CDR3 sequence (DNA): TGTGCCAGCAGCTCTTCGACAGGTGACCCCTACGAGCAGTACTTC.

The J gene is TRBJ2-2, the V gene TRBV9; perhaps TRBD1 as D (5 bases). This CDR3 spans 13 amino acids. The germline gives CDR1 SGDLS, CDR2 YYNGEE. V shed 7 bases and J shed 5 bases, with 12 bases lying between them. This CDR3 is CASGYRWTGELFF. The CDR3 DNA reads TGTGCCAGCGGTTACAGGTGGACCGGGGAGCTGTTTTTT.

V is TRBV11-1 and J is TRBJ2-7; 7 positions agree with TRBD1. Germline lookup yields CDR1 SGHAT and CDR2 FQDESV (reference sequence). Trimming took 4 bases from V and 1 from J; bases not matched to a gene: 16. The CDR3 is 18 amino acids. The CDR3 DNA reads as TGTGCCAGCAGCTCAAACGATCTACAGGGGCCGTCTTCCTACGAGCAGTACTTC. Amino acid sequence: CASSSNDLQGPSSYEQYF. Full variable domain (rest looked up from reference TRBV11-1 and TRBJ2-7): EAEVAQSPRYKITEKSQAVAFWCDPISGHATLYWYRQILGQGPELLVQFQDESVVDDSQLPKDRFSAERLKGVDSTLKIQPAELGDSAMYLCASSSNDLQGPSSYEQYFGPGTRLTVT.

The rearrangement joins TRBV28 to TRBJ2-3; possible D gene TRBD1, 6 bases. This CDR3 spans 18 amino acids. V gave up 4 bases and J gave up 1 base, with 21 bases separating them. Germline CDR1 and CDR2: MDHEN and SYDVKM. The CDR3 nucleotides are TGTGCCAGCAGTTCAGGGGAGAGCGTTTTAAAGGGCACAGATACGCAGTATTTT. This sequence encodes CASSSGESVLKGTDTQYF.

The chain joins TRBV7-3 to TRBJ2-1; D is uncertain. The V gene lost 0 bases and the J gene lost 3 bases, with 9 bases spanning the gap. In germline, CDR1 is SGHTA, CDR2 FQGTGA. This CDR3 comprises 15 residues. In DNA, the CDR3 is TGTGCCAGCAGCTTAACGTCCGCTAGCTACAATGAGCAGTTCTTC. This codes for CASSLTSASYNEQFF.

This sequence joins TRBV7-6 and TRBJ1-2; D might be TRBD1 (6 bases). From germline, CDR1 is SGHVS and CDR2 FNYEAQ. Deletions cut 2 bases from V and 4 bases from J, with 11 bases between. There are 14 residues in the CDR3. The CDR3 bases are TGTGCCAGCAGCTTAAGTTTGGGGGCCTATGGCTACACCTTC. This codes for CASSLSLGAYGYTF.

The chain is built from TRBV7-9 and TRBJ2-7; TRBD1 agrees at 11 bases. The V and J ends lost 1 base and 7 bases, in that order; junction bases with no gene match: 12. Germline CDR1 is SEHNR and CDR2 is FQNEAQ (reference sequence). The CDR3 has 17 amino acids. This chain's CDR3 is CASSLGTGGVRAGEQYF. The CDR3 nucleotides are TGTGCCAGCAGCTTAGGGACAGGGGGCGTCAGGGCGGGTGAGCAGTACTTC.

The chain carries TRBV6-6 and TRBJ2-2; D gene ambiguous. Germline assignment: CDR1 MNHNY and CDR2 SVGAGI (reference sequence). The V end lost 6 bases, the J end lost 5 bases, and 10 bases lay between the germline ends. The CDR3 spans 13 residues. CDR3 in amino acids: CASRVAPTGELFF. Written as DNA, the CDR3 is TGTGCCAGCAGAGTAGCACCAACCGGGGAGCTGTTTTTT.

The V call is TRBV2, the J call TRBJ2-7; 7 nucleotides match TRBD2. CDR3 length: 16 residues. The germline V gene encodes CDR1 SNHLY and CDR2 FYNNEI. V lost 6 bases and J lost 4; bases outside the gene matches: 15. The CDR3 DNA sequence: TGTGCCAGCAGACGGCGGGAGAGGGCCTCCGGGTACGAGCAGTACTTC. It codes for CASRRRERASGYEQYF.

V and J are TRBV2 and TRBJ2-5; D perhaps matches TRBD1 (6 bases). Germline V gives CDR1 SNHLY, CDR2 FYNNEI. The CDR3 sequence is 14 residues long. V was cut by 2 bases and J by 2 bases, with 9 bases left in between. The CDR3 coding sequence is TGTGCCAGCAGTGAATGGACAGCTCAAGAGACCCAGTACTTC. Its protein product is CASSEWTAQETQYF. Looking up the rest from reference TRBV2 and TRBJ2-5 gives the full variable domain: EPEVTQTPSHQVTQMGQEVILRCVPISNHLYFYWYRQILGQKVEFLVSFYNNEISEKSEIFDDQFSVERPDGSNFTLKIRSTKLEDSAMYFCASSEWTAQETQYFGPGTRLLVL.

The V and J genes are TRBV7-8 and TRBJ2-2, with TRBD2 identical over 9 bases. The CDR3 runs to 17 residues. The germline V gene encodes CDR1 SGHVS and CDR2 FQNEAQ. With V trimmed by 4 bases and J by 5 bases, 11 bases remained unmatched. In DNA, the CDR3 is TGTGCCAGCAGCTCCACCCTAGCGGGACCCGTGACCGGGGAGCTGTTTTTT. It specifies CASSSTLAGPVTGELFF.

This clone has a handful of counts. The J gene is TRBJ1-1, the V gene TRBV6-5, with a weak D call TRBD1 (6 bases). Germline values: CDR1 MNHEY, CDR2 SVGAGI. The CDR3 is made up of 13 amino acids. V was cut by 4 bases and J by 12 bases, with 18 bases left in between. CDR3 sequence (DNA): TGTGCCAGCAGTTTCCCGGGACACGGGCTTACTTTCTTT. It is translated as CASSFPGHGLTFF.

This chain joins TRBV6-5 and TRBJ1-5, with 10 bases aligning to TRBD1. Germline CDR1 MNHEY, CDR2 SVGAGI. This CDR3 has 15 amino acids. The V and J ends lost 4 bases and 7 bases, in that order; junction bases with no gene match: 7. The CDR3 loop is CASSLRTGGRQPQHF. CDR3 DNA: TGTGCCAGCAGTTTAAGGACAGGGGGTAGACAGCCCCAGCATTTT.

V usage is TRBV18 and J usage is TRBJ2-7, with D perhaps matching TRBD2 (6 bases). The V end lost 3 bases, the J end lost 6 bases, and 12 bases lay between the germline ends. This CDR3 comprises 13 residues. Germline V gene lookup returns CDR1 KGHSH and CDR2 LQKENI. CDR3 bases: TGTGCCAGCTCACCGATAGCGGCGGGCGAGCAGTACGTC. Protein: CASSPIAAGEQYV.

The chain employs TRBV6-5 and TRBJ1-5; D unclear. This CDR3 has 14 residues. V gave up 6 bases and J gave up 6 bases, with 15 bases separating them. Germline V gene lookup returns CDR1 MNHEY and CDR2 SVGAGI. The CDR3 bases are TGTGCCAGCAGGTCAACAGAGCCCCTTCAGCCCCAGCATTTT. Protein product: CASRSTEPLQPQHF.

This clone came up once. The gene calls are TRBV5-6 and TRBJ2-3; 7 positions match TRBD1. The CDR3 totals 15 residues. Germline V gene data show CDR1 as SGHDT and CDR2 as YYEEEE. Trimming removed 1 base from V and 6 bases from J; junction bases left unmatched: 8. The CDR3 loop reads CASSLSDRAGDTQYF. The CDR3 DNA is TGTGCCAGCAGCTTGTCAGACAGGGCAGGGGATACGCAGTATTTT.

V is TRBV28 and J is TRBJ1-1, with D possibly being TRBD1 (5 bases). Trimming stripped 3 bases from V and 10 bases from J, with 15 bases between. Germline CDR1 and CDR2: MDHEN and SYDVKM. This CDR3 contains 13 residues. CDR3 region: CASSLYRRDRAFF. The DNA of the CDR3 is TGTGCCAGCAGTTTGTACAGGCGGGACCGAGCTTTCTTT. Based on the CDR3 plus reference TRBV28 and TRBJ1-1, the full variable domain is DVKVTQSSRYLVKRTGEKVFLECVQDMDHENMFWYRQDPGLGLRLIYFSYDVKMKEKGDIPEGYSVSREKKERFSLILESASTNQTSMYLCASSLYRRDRAFFGQGTRLTVV.

This rearrangement joins TRBV18 to TRBJ2-7; D perhaps matches TRBD2 (6 bases). The CDR3 totals 16 residues. Germline assignment: CDR1 KGHSH and CDR2 LQKENI. Trimming left V 1 base short and J 3 bases short, with 16 bases between. CDR3 DNA sequence: TGTGCCAGCTCACCACGGGGGGACGGAGGAGGCTACGAGCAGTACGTC. This codes for CASSPRGDGGGYEQYV.

The chain joins TRBV19 to TRBJ1-2, with D possibly being TRBD1 (5 bases). V gave up 3 bases and J gave up 11 bases, with 19 bases separating them. The V gene's germline CDR1 is LNHDA and CDR2 SQIVND (reference sequence). There are 14 residues in the CDR3. The CDR3 loop reads CASSIQQALSGYTF. The CDR3 region has the DNA TGTGCCAGTAGTATTCAACAGGCCTTATCCGGTTACACCTTC.

The chain couples TRBV7-6 to TRBJ2-5, with TRBD2 as a possible D gene (5 bases). V was clipped by 5 bases and J by 7 bases, with 23 bases between them. Germline CDR1 SGHVS, CDR2 FNYEAQ. The CDR3 totals 16 residues. The DNA of the CDR3 is TGTGCCAGCAGCGAAGGAGGAGCGGCCTCCCTGGGGACCCAGTACTTC. It translates to CASSEGGAASLGTQYF. The variable domain in full, completed from reference TRBV7-6 and TRBJ2-5, reads GAGVSQSPRYKVTKRGQDVALRCDPISGHVSLYWYRQALGQGPEFLTYFNYEAQQDKSGLPNDRFSAERPEGSISTLTIQRTEQRDSAMYRCASSEGGAASLGTQYFGPGTRLLVL.

The genes are TRBV28 and TRBJ1-1, with TRBD1 as a possible D gene (6 bases). Trimming took 8 bases from V and 7 from J, leaving 11 bases between them. The CDR3 extends over 11 amino acids. Germline V gives CDR1 MDHEN, CDR2 SYDVKM. The CDR3 sequence is CASFRGIEAFF. DNA of the CDR3: TGTGCCAGCTTCAGGGGTATTGAAGCTTTCTTT.

The rearrangement joins TRBV2 to TRBJ2-2, with D perhaps matching TRBD2 (6 bases). Per the germline V gene, CDR1 is SNHLY and CDR2 is FYNNEI. The CDR3 sequence is 14 residues long. Deletions cut 10 bases from V and 6 bases from J, with 18 bases between. The CDR3 region is CANKGGNWAGELFF. The CDR3 DNA follows: TGTGCCAATAAGGGCGGGAATTGGGCCGGGGAGCTGTTTTTT.

This chain uses TRBV30 with TRBJ2-5, with D perhaps matching TRBD1 (6 bases). The CDR3 length is 13 residues. Trimming cost V 4 bases and J 5 bases, with 14 bases left between them. CDR1 is GTSNPN and CDR2 is SVGIG in the germline V gene (reference sequence). The CDR3 region has the DNA TGTGCCTGGACCCACAGGGTGGGGGAGACCCAGTACTTC. Translated, it gives CAWTHRVGETQYF.

The chain carries TRBV5-1 and TRBJ2-1, with 9 bases matching TRBD1. The germline V gene has CDR1 SGHRS and CDR2 YFSETQ. The CDR3 sequence is 16 residues long. Germline trimming cut 0 bases from V and 8 bases from J; bases unmatched to any gene: 9. The CDR3 DNA reads as TGCGCCAGCAGCTTGGCCTCGGGGACAGGGTCCTATGAGCAGTTCTTC. Residues: CASSLASGTGSYEQFF. The full variable domain, its missing parts supplied by reference TRBV5-1 and TRBJ2-1, is KAGVTQTPRYLIKTRGQQVTLSCSPISGHRSVSWYQQTPGQGLQFLFEYFSETQRNKGNFPGRFSGRQFSNSRSEMNVSTLELGDSALYLCASSLASGTGSYEQFFGPGTRLTVL.

Only a few counts were recorded for this clone. The chain joins TRBV5-1 to TRBJ2-7; 7 bases map to TRBD2. The J segment lost 1 base and the V segment lost 1 base, leaving 8 bases of the junction unmatched. Germline loops: CDR1 SGHRS, CDR2 YFSETQ. The CDR3 contains 16 residues. DNA of the CDR3: TGCGCCAGCAGCTTGAGTCTAGCGGCCGCATCCTACGAGCAGTACTTC. Protein sequence: CASSLSLAAASYEQYF.